This T cell receptor (beta chain) was found in a study of tumor and adjacent non-tumor tissue in lung cancer. About the research overall: The cohort had around eleven adenocarcinoma, a couple of squamous cell and 1 small cell patients. The study, taken as a whole, reports: Top 100 clones took a larger repertoire share in normal lung.

TCRbeta libraries were built with three rounds of nested PCR, modified from ARM-PCR. TCRdb independently ran MiXCR on the multiplex PCR reads; one entry per CDR3 protein. The top ten hold 20% to 25% of the sample, which has roughly 65,000 distinct CDR3 sequences, approximately 63% seen once. This sample's RNA came from whole unsorted tissue. This clonotype occurred many times. Its antigen is undetermined. Sequences were obtained from lung tumor tissue. This sequence was found in a man in his fifties or sixties with non-small cell lung cancer.

CDR3 DNA: TGTGCCAGCAGGGCAGGGGTAGCGTACACAGATACGCAGTATTTT. Translated, it gives CASRAGVAYTDTQYF. V usage is TRBV6-6 and J usage is TRBJ2-3; a possible D gene is TRBD1 (6 bases). Trimming stripped 6 bases from V and 2 bases from J, with 15 bases between. The germline V gene encodes CDR1 MNHNY and CDR2 SVGAGI (reference sequence). The CDR3 covers 15 residues.